The clone carrying this T cell receptor (beta chain) was counted between two and nine times. The antigen remains undetermined. Assay: immunoSEQ multiplex PCR; the TCRdb copy retains only in-frame clones and omits some. This table has more than 250,000 clones, 80% to 95% appearing once. The data belong to a study of T cell responses to AZD1222 COVID-19 vaccine. Study observations and caveats: A rise in Spike-specific TCR breadth and depth followed two AZD1222 doses.

Germline V gene data show CDR1 as LNHDA and CDR2 as SQIVND (reference sequence). With 3 bases removed from V and 1 base from J, the gap between germline ends came to 10 bases. CDR3 length: 15 residues. The sequence was collected from an adult in good health. The V gene is TRBV19, the J gene TRBJ1-5; D is uncertain. The sample in question was peripheral blood, obtained on day 0 of AZD1222 vaccination. The CDR3 here is CASSIAIPSNQPQHF. CDR3 coding DNA: TGTGCCAGTAGTATTGCCATCCCAAGCAATCAGCCCCAGCATTTT.